This is a list of T cell receptor beta chains from one sample in a study of blood T cell repertoires in COVID-19. Method: immunoSEQ multiplex PCR; TCRdb's copy keeps in-frame clones and lacks some. The sample yields approximately 100,000 clones, about 81% seen once. The specimen sequenced was peripheral blood. These receptors originate from a man aged 65 to 79 with acute or convalescent COVID-19. CDR3s include the opening cysteine and the closing phenylalanine or tryptophan. D genes are given only for firm matches. Part of the rows lack a size; the others show once, few, many or a class for expanded clones.

cdr3_aa | cdr3_nt | v_call | d_call | clone_size | j_call
CASSLRRGRASVETQYF | TGTGCCAGCAGCTTGAGACGTGGGAGGGCCTCGGTGGAGACCCAGTACTTC | TRBV5-4 | TRBD2 | . | TRBJ2-5
CASSLLAGLYTGELFF | TGTGCCAGTAGTCTTCTAGCGGGTCTTTACACCGGGGAGCTGTTTTTT | TRBV19 | TRBD2 | . | TRBJ2-2
CASSLSDRANEQFF | TGTGCCAGCAGCTTATCGGACAGGGCAAATGAGCAGTTCTTC | TRBV7-9 | TRBD1 | . | TRBJ2-1
CASSPRLAGEQQYF | TGTGCCAGCAGTCCACGACTAGCGGGAGAGCAGCAGTACTTC | TRBV27 | TRBD2 | few | TRBJ2-7
CASRGTGQAPLHF | TGTGCCAGCAGAGGGACAGGTCAAGCACCCCTCCACTTT | TRBV6-5 | TRBD1 | few | TRBJ1-6
CASSGNPRGNSPLHF | TGTGCCAGTAGTGGAAACCCAAGAGGGAATTCACCCCTCCACTTT | TRBV19 | . | . | TRBJ1-6
CASSATSGATYEQYF | TGCGCCAGCAGCGCCACTAGCGGGGCAACCTACGAGCAGTACTTC | TRBV5-1 | TRBD2 | . | TRBJ2-7
CASSLYPLAGGDEQYF | TGTGCCAGCAGCCTGTACCCCTTGGCGGGCGGGGATGAGCAGTACTTC | TRBV7-2 | . | few | TRBJ2-7
CASSLWTSGYNEQFF | TGTGCCAGCAGTTTATGGACTAGCGGTTACAATGAGCAGTTCTTC | TRBV27 | TRBD2 | . | TRBJ2-1
CASSSRGGPGNYGYTF | TGTGCCAGCAGTTCCCGAGGGGGACCTGGTAACTATGGCTACACCTTC | TRBV6-5 | . | . | TRBJ1-2
CASSLDPGEVTQPQHF | TGTGCCAGCAGTTTAGACCCGGGGGAGGTAACTCAGCCCCAGCATTTT | TRBV28 | . | once | TRBJ1-5
CASGDRNHEQYF | TGTGCCAGCGGAGACAGGAACCACGAGCAGTACTTC | TRBV2 | . | . | TRBJ2-7
CASSLGARGGEKLFF | TGCGCCAGCAGCTTGGGGGCCAGGGGTGGGGAAAAACTGTTTTTT | TRBV5-1 | . | few | TRBJ1-4
CASSVAPGLTDTQYF | TGTGCCAGCAGCGTAGCGCCAGGGCTCACAGATACGCAGTATTTT | TRBV9 | . | . | TRBJ2-3
CATSDSWGRDTQYF | TGTGCCACCAGTGATTCATGGGGGCGAGATACGCAGTATTTT | TRBV24-1 | . | few | TRBJ2-3
CASSSGTGELFF | TGTGCCAGCAGTTCAGGGACCGGGGAGCTGTTTTTT | TRBV6-4 | . | few | TRBJ2-2
CASSLLAGVYNEQFF | TGTGCCAGCAGCTTACTAGCGGGAGTTTACAATGAGCAGTTCTTC | TRBV11-2 | TRBD2 | . | TRBJ2-1
CSARHDLPTMNTEAFF | TGCAGCGCCAGACACGACCTACCCACCATGAACACTGAAGCTTTCTTT | TRBV29-1 | . | . | TRBJ1-1
CASSIGQGKGYGYTF | TGTGCCAGTAGTATCGGACAGGGAAAAGGCTATGGCTACACCTTC | TRBV19 | TRBD1 | . | TRBJ1-2
CASSISRGNTGELFF | TGTGCCAGCAGTATCTCGCGGGGGAACACCGGGGAGCTGTTTTTT | TRBV5-4 | . | few | TRBJ2-2
CASSSGGDTDTQYF | TGTGCCAGCAGCTCAGGGGGCGACACAGATACGCAGTATTTT | TRBV6-5 | TRBD1 | . | TRBJ2-3
CASSLAPTGRAGYTF | TGTGCCAGCAGCTTAGCCCCGACAGGGCGGGCTGGCTACACCTTC | TRBV11-2 | TRBD1 | . | TRBJ1-2
CASSVQITEGTDTQYF | TGTGCCAGCAGCGTCCAGATCACCGAGGGCACAGATACGCAGTATTTT | TRBV9 | . | . | TRBJ2-3
CASSQVAGWNYGYTF | TGTGCCAGCAGCCAAGTCGCAGGGTGGAACTATGGCTACACCTTC | TRBV14 | . | medium-sized | TRBJ1-2
CASSGTSTDTQYF | TGTGCCAGCAGCGGGACTAGCACAGATACGCAGTATTTT | TRBV9 | . | . | TRBJ2-3
CASSGKQGAYYGYTF | TGTGCCAGCAGTGGCAAACAGGGGGCCTACTATGGCTACACCTTC | TRBV28 | TRBD1 | . | TRBJ1-2
CASSQEVGLRPQQYF | TGCGCCAGCAGCCAAGAAGTTGGTTTGAGGCCACAACAGTATTTT | TRBV4-1 | . | . | TRBJ2-3
CAAGEVTGELFF | TGTGCAGCGGGAGAGGTCACCGGGGAGCTGTTTTTT | TRBV12-3/TRBV12-4 | TRBD2 | . | TRBJ2-2
CASSVNFQETQYF | TGCGCCAGCAGCGTGAACTTCCAAGAGACCCAGTACTTC | TRBV5-1 | . | . | TRBJ2-5
CASSLSAGGYHEQYF | TGTGCCAGCAGTTTATCGGCAGGGGGCTACCACGAGCAGTACTTC | TRBV27 | TRBD1 | few | TRBJ2-7
CATSQGRVSQGTEAFF | TGTGCCACCAGCCAGGGGAGGGTTAGCCAGGGCACTGAAGCTTTCTTT | TRBV15 | . | . | TRBJ1-1
CASSLLGTGGWEQYF | TGTGCCAGCAGTTTATTAGGGACAGGGGGCTGGGAGCAGTACTTC | TRBV27 | TRBD1 | once | TRBJ2-7
CASSPRAANYGYTF | TGTGCCAGCAGCCCGAGGGCCGCTAACTATGGCTACACCTTC | TRBV5-6 | . | few | TRBJ1-2
CASSLGASGYTDTQYF | TGCGCCAGCAGCTTGGGGGCTAGCGGGTACACAGATACGCAGTATTTT | TRBV5-1 | TRBD2 | few | TRBJ2-3